The entry below gives a single TCR beta chain sequence along with its context. Antigen: not known. The sample comes from a study of T cells in Graves' hyperthyroidism and ophthalmopathy. Notes on the study in general: Most clonotypes expanded in thyroid above 0.001 were likewise present in blood.

The trim removed 5 bases at V and 4 bases at J, leaving 7 bases unmatched. CDR1 is MNHEY and CDR2 is SMNVEV in the germline V gene (reference sequence). The CDR3 has 14 amino acids. The investigators amplified TCR beta CDR3 regions from RNA transcripts. First-round RT-PCR with HTBI primers amplified the TCR CDR3 region. TCRdb called the multiplex PCR reads again in MiXCR, with one record for every CDR3 protein. Of about 690,000 distinct CDR3 sequences in the sample, 17% were seen once. Graves' hyperthyroidism is called stable when ophthalmopathy does not progress within 18 months. An approximately 10 ml volume of fresh peripheral blood provided the PBMCs.

This TCR came from a man aged 50 to 59 with Graves' hyperthyroidism. The chain carries TRBV27 and TRBJ2-7, with 8 positions matching TRBD1. Sequenced material: blood. DNA of the CDR3: TGTGCCAGCAGTATACGGACAGGGTGGTACGAGCAGTACTTC. This translates into CASSIRTGWYEQYF.